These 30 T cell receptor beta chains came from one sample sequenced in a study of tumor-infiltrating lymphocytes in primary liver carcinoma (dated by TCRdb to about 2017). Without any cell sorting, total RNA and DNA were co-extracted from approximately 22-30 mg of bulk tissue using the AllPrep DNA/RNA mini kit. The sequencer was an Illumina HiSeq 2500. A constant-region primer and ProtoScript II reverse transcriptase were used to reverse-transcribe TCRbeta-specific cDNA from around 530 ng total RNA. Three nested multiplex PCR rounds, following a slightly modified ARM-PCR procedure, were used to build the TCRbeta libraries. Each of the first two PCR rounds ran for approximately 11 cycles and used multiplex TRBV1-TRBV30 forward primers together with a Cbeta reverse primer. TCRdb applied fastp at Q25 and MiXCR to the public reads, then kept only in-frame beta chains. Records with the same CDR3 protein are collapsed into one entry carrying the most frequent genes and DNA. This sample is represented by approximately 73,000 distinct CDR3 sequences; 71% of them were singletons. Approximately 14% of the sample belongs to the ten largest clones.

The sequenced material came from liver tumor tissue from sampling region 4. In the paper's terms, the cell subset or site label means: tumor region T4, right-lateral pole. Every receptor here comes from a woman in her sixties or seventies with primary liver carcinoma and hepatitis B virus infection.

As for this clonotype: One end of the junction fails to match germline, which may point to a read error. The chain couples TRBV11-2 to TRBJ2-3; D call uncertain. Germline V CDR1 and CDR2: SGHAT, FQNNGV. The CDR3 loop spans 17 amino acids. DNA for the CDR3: TGCGCCAGAAGCTTAGGGATTCGAAGGGAAGGCACAGATAGGCAGTATTTT. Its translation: CARSLGIRREGTDRQYF. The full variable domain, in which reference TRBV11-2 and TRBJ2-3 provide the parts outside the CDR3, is EAGVAQSPRYKIIEKRQSVAFWCNPISGHATLYWYQQILGQGPKLLIQFQNNGVVDDSQLPKDRFSAERLKGVDSTLKIQPAKLEDSAVYLCARSLGIRREGTDRQYFGPGTRLTVL.

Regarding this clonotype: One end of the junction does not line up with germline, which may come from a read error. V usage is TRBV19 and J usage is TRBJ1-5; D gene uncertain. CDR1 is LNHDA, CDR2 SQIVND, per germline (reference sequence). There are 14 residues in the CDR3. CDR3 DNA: TGTGCCAATAGTGAAGACTGGGGATATCAGCCCCAGCATTTT. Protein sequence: CANSEDWGYQPQHF.

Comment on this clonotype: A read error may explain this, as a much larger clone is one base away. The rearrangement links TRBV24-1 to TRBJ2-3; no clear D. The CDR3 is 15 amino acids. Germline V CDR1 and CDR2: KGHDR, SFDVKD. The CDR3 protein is CATSHLDSTKDTQYF. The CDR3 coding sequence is TGTGCCACCAGTCATTTAGACTCGACGAAAGATACGCAGTATTTT.

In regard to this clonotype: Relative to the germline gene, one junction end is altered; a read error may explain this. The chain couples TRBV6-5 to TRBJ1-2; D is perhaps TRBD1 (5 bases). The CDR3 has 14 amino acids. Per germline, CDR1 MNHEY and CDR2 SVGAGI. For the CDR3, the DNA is TGTGTCAGCAGTTACCAGGGTGGGAACTACGGCTACACCTTC. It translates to CVSSYQGGNYGYTF.

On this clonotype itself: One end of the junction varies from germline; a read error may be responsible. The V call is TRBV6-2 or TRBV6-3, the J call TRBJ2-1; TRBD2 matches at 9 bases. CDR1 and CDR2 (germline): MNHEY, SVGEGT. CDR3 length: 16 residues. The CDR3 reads CVSSSRGSGSLNEQFF. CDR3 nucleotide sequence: TGTGTCAGCAGTTCCCGGGGTAGCGGGAGTCTCAATGAGCAGTTCTTC.

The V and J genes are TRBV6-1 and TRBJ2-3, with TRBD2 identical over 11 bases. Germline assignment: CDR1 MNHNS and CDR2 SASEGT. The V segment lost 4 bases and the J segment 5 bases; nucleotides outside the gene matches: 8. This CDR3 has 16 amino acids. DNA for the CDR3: TGTGCCAGCAGTGCCCAGACTAGCGGGAAGGTAGATACGCAGTATTTT. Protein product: CASSAQTSGKVDTQYF.

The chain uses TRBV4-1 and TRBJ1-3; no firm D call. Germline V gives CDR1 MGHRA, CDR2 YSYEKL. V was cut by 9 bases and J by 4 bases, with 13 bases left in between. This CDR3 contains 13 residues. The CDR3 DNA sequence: TGCGCCAGTAACTTAACCAGGGGAAACACCATATATTTT. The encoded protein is CASNLTRGNTIYF.

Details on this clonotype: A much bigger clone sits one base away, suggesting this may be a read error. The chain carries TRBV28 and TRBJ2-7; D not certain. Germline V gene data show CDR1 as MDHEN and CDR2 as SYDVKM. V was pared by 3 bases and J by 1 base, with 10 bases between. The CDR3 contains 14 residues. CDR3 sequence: CASSFRRTSYEQYF. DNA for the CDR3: TGTGCCAGCAGTTTTCGGCGTACATCCTACGAGCAGTACTTC.

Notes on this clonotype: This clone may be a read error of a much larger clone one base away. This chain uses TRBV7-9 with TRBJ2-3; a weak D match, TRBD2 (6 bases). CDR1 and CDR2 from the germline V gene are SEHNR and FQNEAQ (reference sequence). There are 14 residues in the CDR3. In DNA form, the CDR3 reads TGTGACAGCAGCTCGGGAGTTTCGACAGATACGCAGTATTTT. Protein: CDSSSGVSTDTQYF.

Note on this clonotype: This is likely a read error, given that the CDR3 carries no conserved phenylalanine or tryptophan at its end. CDR3 coding DNA: TGTGGCAGCAAACGACATGTCTCCTATAATTCACCCCTCCACCTT. The encoded protein is CGSKRHVSYNSPLHL. The chain carries TRBV11-2 and TRBJ1-6, with D unresolved. The CDR3 runs 15 residues. From germline, CDR1 is SGHAT and CDR2 FQNNGV.

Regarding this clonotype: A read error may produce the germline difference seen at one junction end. The CDR3 nucleotides read TGTGCCAACAGCTCCGACAGGATCTCCTATGAGCAGTACTTC. Protein: CANSSDRISYEQYF. The chain combines TRBV11-2 with TRBJ2-7, with D possibly being TRBD1 (6 bases). Germline CDR1 reads SGHAT; CDR2 reads FQNNGV. The CDR3 totals 14 residues. The complete variable domain, with remaining parts taken from reference TRBV11-2 and TRBJ2-7, reads EAGVAQSPRYKIIEKRQSVAFWCNPISGHATLYWYQQILGQGPKLLIQFQNNGVVDDSQLPKDRFSAERLKGVDSTLKIQPAKLEDSAVYLCANSSDRISYEQYFGPGTRLTVT.

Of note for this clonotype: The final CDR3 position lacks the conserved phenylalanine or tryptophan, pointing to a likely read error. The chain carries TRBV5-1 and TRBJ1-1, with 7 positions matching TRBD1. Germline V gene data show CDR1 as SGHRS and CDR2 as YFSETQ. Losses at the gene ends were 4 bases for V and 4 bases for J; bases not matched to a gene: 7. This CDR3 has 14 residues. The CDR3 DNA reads TGCGCCAGCAGCACCGGGACAGCGGTCACTGAAGCTTTCTTA. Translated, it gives CASSTGTAVTEAFL.

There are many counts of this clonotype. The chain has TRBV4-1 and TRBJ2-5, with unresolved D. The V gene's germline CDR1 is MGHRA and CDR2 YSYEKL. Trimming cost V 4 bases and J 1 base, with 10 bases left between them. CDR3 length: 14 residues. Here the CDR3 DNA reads TGCGCCAGCAGCCCCCGACATCTCCAAGAGACCCAGTACTTC. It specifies CASSPRHLQETQYF.

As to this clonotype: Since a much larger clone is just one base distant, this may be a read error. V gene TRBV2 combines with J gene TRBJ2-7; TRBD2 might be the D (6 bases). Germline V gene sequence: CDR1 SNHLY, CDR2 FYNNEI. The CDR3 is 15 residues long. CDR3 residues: CASREDLSGSYEQHF. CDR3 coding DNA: TGTGCCAGCAGGGAAGACCTTAGCGGTTCCTACGAGCAGCACTTC.

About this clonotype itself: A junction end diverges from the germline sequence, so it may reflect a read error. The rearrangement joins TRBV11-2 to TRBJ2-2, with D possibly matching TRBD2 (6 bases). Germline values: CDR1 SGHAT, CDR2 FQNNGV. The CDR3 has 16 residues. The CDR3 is CAGSFRLVGYAGELFF. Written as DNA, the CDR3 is TGTGCCGGCAGCTTCCGACTAGTGGGATATGCGGGGGAGCTGTTTTTT.

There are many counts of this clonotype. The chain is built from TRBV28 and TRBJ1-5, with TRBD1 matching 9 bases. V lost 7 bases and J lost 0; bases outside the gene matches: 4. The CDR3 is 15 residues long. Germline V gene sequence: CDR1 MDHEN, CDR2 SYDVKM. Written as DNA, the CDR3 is TGTGCCAGCACAGCGGACAGGGGTAGCAATCAGCCCCAGCATTTT. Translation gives CASTADRGSNQPQHF.

CDR3 in amino acids: CASSFTAGGSGETQYF. The CDR3 DNA reads as TGTGCCAGCAGCTTTACAGCGGGAGGATCGGGGGAGACCCAGTACTTC. V is TRBV7-9 and J is TRBJ2-5, with 9 bases aligning to TRBD2. CDR3 length: 16 amino acids. Losses at the gene ends were 3 bases for V and 5 bases for J; bases not matched to a gene: 10. Germline loops: CDR1 SEHNR, CDR2 FQNEAQ (reference sequence).

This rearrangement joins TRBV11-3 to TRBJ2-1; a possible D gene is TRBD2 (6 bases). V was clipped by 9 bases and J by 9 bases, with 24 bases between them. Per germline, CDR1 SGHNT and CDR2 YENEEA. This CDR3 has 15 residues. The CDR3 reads CASSPRGSGNSEQFF. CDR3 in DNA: TGTGCCAGTAGCCCTCGGGGTAGCGGAAACAGTGAGCAGTTCTTC. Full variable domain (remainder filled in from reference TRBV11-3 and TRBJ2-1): EAGVVQSPRYKIIEKKQPVAFWCNPISGHNTLYWYLQNLGQGPELLIRYENEEAVDDSQLPKDRFSAERLKGVDSTLKIQPAELGDSAVYLCASSPRGSGNSEQFFGPGTRLTVL.

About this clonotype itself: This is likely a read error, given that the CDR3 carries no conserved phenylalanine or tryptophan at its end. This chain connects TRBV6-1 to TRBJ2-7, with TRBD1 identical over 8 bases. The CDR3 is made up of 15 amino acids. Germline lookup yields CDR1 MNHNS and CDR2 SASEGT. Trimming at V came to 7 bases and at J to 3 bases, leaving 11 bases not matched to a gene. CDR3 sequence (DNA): TGTGCCAGCACCTTCGGACAGGGCGCCGGCTACGAGCAGTACCTA. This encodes CASTFGQGAGYEQYL.

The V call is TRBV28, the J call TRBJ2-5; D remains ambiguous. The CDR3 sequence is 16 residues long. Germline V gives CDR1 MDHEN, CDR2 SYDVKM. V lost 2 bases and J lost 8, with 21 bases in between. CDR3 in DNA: TGTGCCAGCAGTTTACCGCGTGACATGGTTAAGGATACCCAGTACTTC. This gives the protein CASSLPRDMVKDTQYF.

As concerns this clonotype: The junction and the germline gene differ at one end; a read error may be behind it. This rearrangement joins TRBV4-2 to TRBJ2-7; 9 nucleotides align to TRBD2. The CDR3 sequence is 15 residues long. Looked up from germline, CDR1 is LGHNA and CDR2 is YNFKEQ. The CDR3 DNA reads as TGTGCCAACAGCCTTGGATTAGCGGGAGTCTACGAGCAGTACTTC. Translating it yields CANSLGLAGVYEQYF.

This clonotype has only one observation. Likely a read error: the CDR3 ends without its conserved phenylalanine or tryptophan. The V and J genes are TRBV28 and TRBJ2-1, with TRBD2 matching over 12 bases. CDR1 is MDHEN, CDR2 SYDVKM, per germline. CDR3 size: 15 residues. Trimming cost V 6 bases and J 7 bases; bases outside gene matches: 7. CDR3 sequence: CASSSLTSGRNEQFY. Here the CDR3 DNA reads TGTGCCAGCAGCTCACTTACTAGCGGGAGGAATGAGCAGTTCTAC.

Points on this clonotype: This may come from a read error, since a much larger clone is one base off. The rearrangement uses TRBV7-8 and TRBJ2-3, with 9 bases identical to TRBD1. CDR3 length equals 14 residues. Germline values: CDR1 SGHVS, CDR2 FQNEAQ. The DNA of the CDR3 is TGTGCCAGCACTCAACAGGGGGCTCGGGATACGCGGTATTTT. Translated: CASTQQGARDTRYF.

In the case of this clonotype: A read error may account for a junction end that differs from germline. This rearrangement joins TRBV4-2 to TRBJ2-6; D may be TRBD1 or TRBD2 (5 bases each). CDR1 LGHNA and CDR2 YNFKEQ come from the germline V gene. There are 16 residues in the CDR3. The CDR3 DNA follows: TGTGCCAGCGGCCAAGATGGGGGTTCTGGGGCCAACGTCCTGACCTTC. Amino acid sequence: CASGQDGGSGANVLTF.

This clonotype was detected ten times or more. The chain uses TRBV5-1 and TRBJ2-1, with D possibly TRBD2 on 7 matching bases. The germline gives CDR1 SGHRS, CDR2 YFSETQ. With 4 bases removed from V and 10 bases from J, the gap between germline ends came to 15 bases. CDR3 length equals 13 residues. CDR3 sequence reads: CASSPSGGREQFF. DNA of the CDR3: TGCGCCAGCAGCCCGTCGGGGGGCAGGGAGCAGTTCTTC.

In nucleotides, the CDR3 is TGCGCCAGCAGTTCGCAAAGGGGGAACGCTAAAGCTTTCTTT. This translates into CASSSQRGNAKAFF. The chain links TRBV10-1 to TRBJ1-1; weak D call: TRBD1 (6 bases). CDR3 length: 14 residues. V was shortened by 5 bases and J by 9 bases, with 19 bases between the two germline ends. Germline CDR1 and CDR2: WNHNN and SYGVQD (reference sequence).

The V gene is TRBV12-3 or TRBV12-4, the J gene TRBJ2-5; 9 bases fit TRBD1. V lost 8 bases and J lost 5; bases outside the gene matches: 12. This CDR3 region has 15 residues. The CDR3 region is CASGDAGTGQETQYF. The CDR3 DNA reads TGTGCCAGCGGTGATGCCGGGACAGGGCAGGAGACCCAGTACTTC.

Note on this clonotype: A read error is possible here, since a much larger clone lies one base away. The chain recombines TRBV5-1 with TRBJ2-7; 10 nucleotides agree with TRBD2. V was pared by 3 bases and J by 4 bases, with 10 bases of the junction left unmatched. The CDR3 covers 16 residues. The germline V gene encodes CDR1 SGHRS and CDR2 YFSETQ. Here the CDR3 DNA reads TGCGCCAGCAGCTCCGGAGGGCTAGCGGGAGCGTACGAGCAGTACTTC. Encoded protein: CASSSGGLAGAYEQYF.

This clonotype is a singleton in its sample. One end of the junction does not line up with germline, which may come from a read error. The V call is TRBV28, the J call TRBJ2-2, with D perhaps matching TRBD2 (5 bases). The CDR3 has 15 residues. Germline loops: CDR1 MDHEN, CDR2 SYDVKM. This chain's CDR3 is CARSFARVNTGELFF. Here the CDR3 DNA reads TGTGCCAGGAGTTTTGCTCGTGTGAACACCGGGGAGTTGTTTTTT.

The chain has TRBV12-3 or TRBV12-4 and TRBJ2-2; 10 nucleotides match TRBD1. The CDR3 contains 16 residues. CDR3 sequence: CISTLSRTGGAGELFF. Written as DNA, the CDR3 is TGTATCAGCACTCTAAGTCGGACAGGGGGTGCCGGGGAGCTGTTTTTT.